This TCR beta chain was retrieved from a study of T cell changes during pregnancy in multiple sclerosis (dated 2019 in TCRdb). Notes on the research overall: The study examined how the T cell repertoire changed over the course of pregnancy in women with multiple sclerosis.

Libraries were prepared through the immunoSEQ multiplex PCR assay. TCRdb carries this immuneACCESS record with in-frame sequences only. Its versions omit some clonotypes, under half of them owing to an unresolved V gene in the studies checked, with the rest unexplained. This sample gives 85,000 to 130,000 clones in total; more than 80% of them show up just once. Clones ranked in the top ten supply approximately 1.2% of the sample. To note about this clone: What this receptor recognizes is not known. No much larger clone exists at a distance of one base, and base qualities are not known.

The specimen comprised peripheral blood, sampled in the second trimester of pregnancy. This sequence originates from a female donor with multiple sclerosis, enrolled in a pregnancy study.

The DNA sequence is TGTGCCAGCAGCGTAGCTCCAGGGGGCTCTGGCTACACCTTC. It translates as CASSVAPGGSGYTF. The chain was built from TRBV9 and TRBJ1-2, with TRBD1 matching 8 junction bases. CDR1 and CDR2 are read off the germline V gene as SGDLS and YYNGEE. V lost 0 bases and J lost 7 bases, and the count of bases not matched to a germline gene is 5. From the cysteine up to the phenylalanine, the CDR3 has a length of 14 residues. Solely the CDR3 DNA is kept, with 42 bases framed from the first base.